What follows is one TCR beta chain and its context. This record comes from a study of blood T cell repertoires in COVID-19. Study summary: The United States, Italy and Spain were the sources of the acute and convalescent COVID-19 samples. Sources were T cells, B-cell-depleted T cells, or PBMCs; the material itself was cDNA or gDNA.

Original processing notes: Amplification of reference gene primers was used by the study to estimate nucleated cell counts. Repertoires were generated with immunoSEQ multiplex PCR, while TCRdb's copy carries only in-frame clones and drops some. The DNA gave D and trimming, while V, J and clone size come from that table. Among 150,000 to 200,000 clones listed, about nine tenths were seen once. V shed 0 bases, J shed 7 bases, and the junction held 6 bases outside the gene matches. CDR1 is SGHDT and CDR2 is YYEEEE in the germline V gene. The CDR3 has 14 amino acids. Source material: peripheral blood. V and J are TRBV5-6 and TRBJ2-7; the match to TRBD2 covers 8 bases. The clonotype was recovered from a man between 40 and 49 years old with acute or convalescent COVID-19. Written as DNA, the CDR3 is TGTGCCAGCAGCTTGGGCGGGGGGCCCGGTGAGCAGTACTTC. It encodes CASSLGGGPGEQYF.